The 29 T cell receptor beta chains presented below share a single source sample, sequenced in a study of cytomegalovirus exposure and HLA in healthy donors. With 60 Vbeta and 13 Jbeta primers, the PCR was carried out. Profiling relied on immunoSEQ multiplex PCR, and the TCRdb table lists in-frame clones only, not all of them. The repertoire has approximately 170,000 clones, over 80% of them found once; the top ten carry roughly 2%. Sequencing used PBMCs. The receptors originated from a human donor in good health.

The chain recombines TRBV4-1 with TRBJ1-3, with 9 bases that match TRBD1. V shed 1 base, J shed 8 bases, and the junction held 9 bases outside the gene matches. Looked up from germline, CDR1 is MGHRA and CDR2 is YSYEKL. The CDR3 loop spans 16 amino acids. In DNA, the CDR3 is TGCGCCAGCAGCCAAGTACGAGGGACAGGGTTCGACACCATATATTTT. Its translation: CASSQVRGTGFDTIYF.

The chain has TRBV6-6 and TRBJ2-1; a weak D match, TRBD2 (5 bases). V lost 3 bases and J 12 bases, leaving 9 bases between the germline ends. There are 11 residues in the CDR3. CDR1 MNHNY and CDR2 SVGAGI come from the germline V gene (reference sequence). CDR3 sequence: CASSYMGAQFF. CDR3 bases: TGTGCCAGCAGTTATATGGGAGCGCAGTTCTTC.

Written as DNA, the CDR3 is TGTGCCAGCAGTTACGTTGGGGGCCGGAGCAATCAGCCCCAGCATTTT. The encoded protein is CASSYVGGRSNQPQHF. The chain recombines TRBV6-6 with TRBJ1-5, with TRBD1 as a possible D gene (6 bases). The CDR3 totals 16 residues. In germline, CDR1 is MNHNY, CDR2 SVGAGI (reference sequence). Deletions cut 2 bases from V and 1 base from J, with 12 bases between.

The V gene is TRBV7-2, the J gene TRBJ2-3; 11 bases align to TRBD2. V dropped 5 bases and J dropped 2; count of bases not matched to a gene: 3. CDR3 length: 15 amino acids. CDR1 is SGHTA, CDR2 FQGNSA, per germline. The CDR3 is CASSNSGGDTDTQYF. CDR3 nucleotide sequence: TGTGCCAGCAGCAATAGCGGGGGGGACACAGATACGCAGTATTTT.

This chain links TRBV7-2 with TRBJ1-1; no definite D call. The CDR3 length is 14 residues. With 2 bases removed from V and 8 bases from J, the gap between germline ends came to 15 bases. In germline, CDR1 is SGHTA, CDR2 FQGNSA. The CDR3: CASSLWASSKEAFF. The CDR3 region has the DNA TGTGCCAGCAGCTTATGGGCCAGTTCGAAGGAAGCTTTCTTT.

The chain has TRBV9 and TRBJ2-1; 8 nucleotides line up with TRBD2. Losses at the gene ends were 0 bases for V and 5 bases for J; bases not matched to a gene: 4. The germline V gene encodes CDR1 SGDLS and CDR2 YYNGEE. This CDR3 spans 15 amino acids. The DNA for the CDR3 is TGTGCCAGCAGCGTAGCGGGGGGGCTGAACAATGAGCAGTTCTTC. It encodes CASSVAGGLNNEQFF.

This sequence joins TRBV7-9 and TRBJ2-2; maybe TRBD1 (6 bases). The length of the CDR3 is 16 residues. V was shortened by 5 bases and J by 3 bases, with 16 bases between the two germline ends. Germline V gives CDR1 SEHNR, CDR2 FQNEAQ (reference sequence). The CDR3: CASSSLGGLDTGELFF. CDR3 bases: TGTGCCAGCAGCAGTCTTGGGGGCCTTGACACCGGGGAGCTGTTTTTT.

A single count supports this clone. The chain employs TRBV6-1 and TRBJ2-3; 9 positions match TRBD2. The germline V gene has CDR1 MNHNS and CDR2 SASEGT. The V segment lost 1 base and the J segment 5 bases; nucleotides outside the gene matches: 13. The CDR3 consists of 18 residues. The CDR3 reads CASSEVGFAGGHQDTQYF. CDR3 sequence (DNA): TGTGCCAGCAGTGAAGTGGGGTTTGCGGGGGGGCATCAAGATACGCAGTATTTT.

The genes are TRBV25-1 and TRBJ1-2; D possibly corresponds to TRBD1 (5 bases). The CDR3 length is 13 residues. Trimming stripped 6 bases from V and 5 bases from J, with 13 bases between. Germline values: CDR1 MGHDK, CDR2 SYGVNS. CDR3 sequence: CASRGGGEYGYTF. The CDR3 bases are TGTGCCAGCAGGGGAGGAGGGGAATATGGCTACACCTTC.

CDR3 DNA: TGTGCCATCAGTGCTTGGACAGGGGGGAACTATGGCTACACCTTC. It codes for CAISAWTGGNYGYTF. The V and J genes are TRBV10-3 and TRBJ1-2, with 10 nucleotides matching TRBD1. Germline V gives CDR1 ENHRY, CDR2 SYGVKD. V lost 4 bases and J lost 2; bases outside the gene matches: 4. The CDR3 sequence is 15 residues long.

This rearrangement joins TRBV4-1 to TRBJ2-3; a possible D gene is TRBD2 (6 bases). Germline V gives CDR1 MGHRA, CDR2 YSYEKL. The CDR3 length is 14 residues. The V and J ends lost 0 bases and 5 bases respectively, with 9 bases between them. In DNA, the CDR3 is TGCGCCAGCAGCCAAGAAGTGGGGGGAGATACGCAGTATTTT. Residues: CASSQEVGGDTQYF.

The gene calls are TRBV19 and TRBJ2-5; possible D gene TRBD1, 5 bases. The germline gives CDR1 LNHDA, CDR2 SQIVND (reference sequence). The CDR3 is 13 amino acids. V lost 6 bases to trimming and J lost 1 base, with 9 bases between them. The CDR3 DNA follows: TGTGCCAGTAGAAGACAGAGCCAAGAGACCCAGTACTTC. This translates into CASRRQSQETQYF.

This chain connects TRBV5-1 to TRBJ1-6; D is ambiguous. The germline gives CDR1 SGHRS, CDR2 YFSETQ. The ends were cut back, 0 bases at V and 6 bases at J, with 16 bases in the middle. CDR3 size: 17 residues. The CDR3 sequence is CASSLEWNPRPNSPLHF. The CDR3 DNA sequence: TGCGCCAGCAGCTTGGAGTGGAATCCGAGGCCTAATTCACCCCTCCACTTT.

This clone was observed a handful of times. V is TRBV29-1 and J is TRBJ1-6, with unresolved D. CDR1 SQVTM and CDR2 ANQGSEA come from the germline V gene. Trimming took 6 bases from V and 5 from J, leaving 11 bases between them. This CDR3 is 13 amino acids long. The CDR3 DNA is TGCAGCGTCGGCGGGCCGGATAATTCACCCCTCCACTTT. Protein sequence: CSVGGPDNSPLHF.

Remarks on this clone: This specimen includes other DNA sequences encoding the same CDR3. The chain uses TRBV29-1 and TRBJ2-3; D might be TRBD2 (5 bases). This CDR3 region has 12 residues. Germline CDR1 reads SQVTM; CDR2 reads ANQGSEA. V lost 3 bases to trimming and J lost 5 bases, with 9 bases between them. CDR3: CSVDEGGDTQYF. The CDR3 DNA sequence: TGCAGCGTTGATGAGGGTGGAGATACGCAGTATTTT.

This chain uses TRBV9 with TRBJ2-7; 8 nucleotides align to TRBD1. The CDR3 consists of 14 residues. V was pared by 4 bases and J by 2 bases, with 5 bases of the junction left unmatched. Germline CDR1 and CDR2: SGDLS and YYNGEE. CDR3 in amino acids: CASSRQGSTYEQYF. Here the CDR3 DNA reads TGTGCCAGCAGCAGACAGGGGTCAACCTACGAGCAGTACTTC.

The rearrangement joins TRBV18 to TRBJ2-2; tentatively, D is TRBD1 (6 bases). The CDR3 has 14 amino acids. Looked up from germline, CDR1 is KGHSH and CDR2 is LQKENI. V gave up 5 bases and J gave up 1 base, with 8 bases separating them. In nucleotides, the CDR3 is TGTGCCAGCTCATCGGGACAGAACACCGGGGAGCTGTTTTTT. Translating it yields CASSSGQNTGELFF. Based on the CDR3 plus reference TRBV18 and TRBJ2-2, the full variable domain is NAGVMQNPRHLVRRRGQEARLRCSPMKGHSHVYWYRQLPEEGLKFMVYLQKENIIDESGMPKERFSAEFPKEGPSILRIQQVVRGDSAAYFCASSSGQNTGELFFGEGSRLTVL.

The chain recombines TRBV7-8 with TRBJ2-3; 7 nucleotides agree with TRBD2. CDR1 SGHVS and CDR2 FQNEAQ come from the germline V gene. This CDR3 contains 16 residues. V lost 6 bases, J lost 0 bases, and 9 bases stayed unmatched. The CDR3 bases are TGTGCCAGCAGACTTCGGTGGCGGGAGAGCACAGATACGCAGTATTTT. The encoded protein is CASRLRWRESTDTQYF.

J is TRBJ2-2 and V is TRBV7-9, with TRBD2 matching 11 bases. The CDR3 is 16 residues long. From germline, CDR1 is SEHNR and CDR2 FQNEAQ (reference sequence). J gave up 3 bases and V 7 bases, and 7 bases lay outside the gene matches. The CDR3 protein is CASNPPGLADTGELFF. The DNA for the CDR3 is TGTGCCAGCAACCCTCCGGGACTAGCGGACACCGGGGAGCTGTTTTTT.

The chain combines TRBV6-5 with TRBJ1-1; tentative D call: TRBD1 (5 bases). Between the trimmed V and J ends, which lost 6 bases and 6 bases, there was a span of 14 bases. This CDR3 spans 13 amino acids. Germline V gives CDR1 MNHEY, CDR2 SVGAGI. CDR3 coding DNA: TGTGCCAGCAGCCGCACAGGTGCCGCTGAAGCTTTCTTT. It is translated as CASSRTGAAEAFF.

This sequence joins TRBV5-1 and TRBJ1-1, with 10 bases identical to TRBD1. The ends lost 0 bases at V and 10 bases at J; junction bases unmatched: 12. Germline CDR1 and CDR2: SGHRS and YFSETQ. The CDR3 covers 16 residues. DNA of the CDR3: TGCGCCAGCAGCTTGGGTTCTAGGGACAGGGGCGGGGGAGCTTTCTTT. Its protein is CASSLGSRDRGGGAFF.

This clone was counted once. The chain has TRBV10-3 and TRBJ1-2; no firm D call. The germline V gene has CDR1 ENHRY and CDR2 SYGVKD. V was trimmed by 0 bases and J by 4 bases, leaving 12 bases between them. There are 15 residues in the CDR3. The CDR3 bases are TGTGCCATCAGTGAGTCGATTTCGGACTCCTATGGCTACACCTTC. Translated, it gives CAISESISDSYGYTF.

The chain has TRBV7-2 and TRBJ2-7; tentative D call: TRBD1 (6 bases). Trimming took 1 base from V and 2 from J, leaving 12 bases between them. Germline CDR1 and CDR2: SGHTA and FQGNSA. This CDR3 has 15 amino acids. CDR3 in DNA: TGTGCCAGCAGCTTAGGGACAGCTGTCCCCTACGAGCAGTACTTC. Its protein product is CASSLGTAVPYEQYF.

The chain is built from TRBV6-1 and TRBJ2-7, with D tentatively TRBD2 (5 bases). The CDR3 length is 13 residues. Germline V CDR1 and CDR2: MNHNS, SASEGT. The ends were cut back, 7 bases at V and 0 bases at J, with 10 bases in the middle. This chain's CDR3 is CASIEGFSYEQYF. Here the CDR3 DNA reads TGTGCCAGCATAGAGGGTTTCTCCTACGAGCAGTACTTC.

CDR3 nucleotides: TGCGCCAGCACTCCGGGACAGTCCTACAATGAGCAGTTCTTC. This sequence encodes CASTPGQSYNEQFF. The chain carries TRBV5-1 and TRBJ2-1, with TRBD1 matching 7 bases. V shed 6 bases, J shed 1 base, and the junction held 4 bases outside the gene matches. The CDR3 runs 14 residues. The V gene's germline CDR1 is SGHRS and CDR2 YFSETQ.

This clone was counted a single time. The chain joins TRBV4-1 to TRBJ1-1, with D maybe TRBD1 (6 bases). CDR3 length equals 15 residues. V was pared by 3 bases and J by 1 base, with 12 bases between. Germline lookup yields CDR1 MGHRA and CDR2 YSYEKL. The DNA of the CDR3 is TGCGCCAGCAGCCAGCACAGGGATGAGAACACTGAAGCTTTCTTT. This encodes CASSQHRDENTEAFF.

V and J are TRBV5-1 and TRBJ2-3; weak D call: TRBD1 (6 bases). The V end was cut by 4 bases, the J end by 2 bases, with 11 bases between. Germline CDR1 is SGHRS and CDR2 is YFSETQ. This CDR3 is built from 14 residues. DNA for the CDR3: TGCGCCAGCAGCACAGGGATCCCCACAGATACGCAGTATTTT. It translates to CASSTGIPTDTQYF. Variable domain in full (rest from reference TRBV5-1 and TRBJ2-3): KAGVTQTPRYLIKTRGQQVTLSCSPISGHRSVSWYQQTPGQGLQFLFEYFSETQRNKGNFPGRFSGRQFSNSRSEMNVSTLELGDSALYLCASSTGIPTDTQYFGPGTRLTVL.

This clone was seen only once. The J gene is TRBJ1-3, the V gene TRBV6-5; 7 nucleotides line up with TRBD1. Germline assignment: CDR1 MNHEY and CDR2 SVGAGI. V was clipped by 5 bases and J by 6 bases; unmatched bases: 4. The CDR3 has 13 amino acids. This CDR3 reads CASSRQGENTIYF. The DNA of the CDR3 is TGTGCCAGCAGTCGACAGGGTGAAAACACCATATATTTT.

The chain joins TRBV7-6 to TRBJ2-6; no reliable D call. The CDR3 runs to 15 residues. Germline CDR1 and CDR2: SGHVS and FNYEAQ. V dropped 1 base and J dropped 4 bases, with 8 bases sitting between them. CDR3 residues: CASSLGAWGANVLTF. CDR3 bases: TGTGCCAGCAGCTTAGGGGCGTGGGGGGCCAACGTCCTGACTTTC.